This T cell receptor (beta chain) stems from a study of cytomegalovirus exposure and HLA in healthy donors. Overall study findings and caveats: HLA allele associations emerged for roughly 17,000 TCR beta sequences in a later analysis, at 0.05 false discovery rate. TCR beta V- and J-gene trimming, according to a later analysis, was linked to a missense DCLRE1C variant. The authors considered a cluster of highly shared sequence variants likely to be a sequencing artifact. TRBV6-2, TRBV6-3 and other indistinguishable V segments were excluded.

PCR used 60 Vbeta primers and 13 Jbeta primers. Only in-frame clones appear in the TCRdb table, and some are missing; sequencing was by immunoSEQ multiplex PCR. The sample includes tens of thousands of clones, under 80% seen only once; the top ten take less than 6%. With respect to this clone: What it binds is not known.

With 3 bases removed from V and 0 bases from J, the gap between germline ends came to 8 bases. The CDR3 runs to 15 residues. Germline V gives CDR1 SGHVS, CDR2 FNYEAQ. The chain links TRBV7-6 to TRBJ2-2; a possible D gene is TRBD1 (5 bases). The TCR was taken from a male donor in good health and CMV-seropositive. The sequenced sample was PBMCs. The CDR3 coding sequence is TGTGCCAGCAGCTTGACAGCCTCGAACACCGGGGAGCTGTTTTTT. Its translation is CASSLTASNTGELFF.